The 11 T cell receptor beta chains below come from one sample, sequenced in a study of beta chain features in type 1 diabetes. The isolated RNA, all of it, was reverse transcribed, so expressed TCRB transcripts were what got sequenced. TCRdb keeps only in-frame clones here, not all; method: immunoSEQ multiplex PCR. The data contain more than 200,000 clones, around 15% of them singletons. Which antigens these TCRs recognize remains unknown. Overall study findings and caveats: Researchers report that Type 1 diabetes patients had moderately but significantly shorter TCRB CDR3s across all four CD4+ subsets.

The specimen sequenced was naive CD4+ T cells from blood. All receptors come from a man aged 30 to 45 with type 1 diabetes.

This clone appeared a few times. The chain carries TRBV16 and TRBJ2-7, with D hard to call. Deletions cut 0 bases from V and 0 bases from J, with 9 bases between. The CDR3 has 15 residues. Germline V lookup: CDR1 KGHSY, CDR2 FQNENV. The CDR3 region is CASSQSPNLSYEQYF. In nucleotides, the CDR3 is TGTGCCAGCAGCCAATCCCCAAATCTCTCCTACGAGCAGTACTTC.

This clone was seen only a few times. J is TRBJ2-2 and V is TRBV30; D is unresolved. CDR3 size: 14 residues. Trimming took off 0 bases at V and 4 bases at J, with 9 bases between the two ends. Germline V lookup: CDR1 GTSNPN, CDR2 SVGIG (reference sequence). CDR3 protein: CAWSVVEITGELFF. The CDR3 coding sequence is TGTGCCTGGAGTGTAGTGGAGATCACCGGGGAGCTGTTTTTT.

The chain has TRBV4-3 and TRBJ2-1; TRBD2 matches at 8 bases. This CDR3 has 15 residues. The ends lost 5 bases at V and 10 bases at J; junction bases unmatched: 13. Germline V lookup: CDR1 LGHNA, CDR2 YSLEER. The CDR3 DNA is TGCGCCAGCAGCTCCAGGACTAGCAGTTACCCAGAGCAGTTCTTC. Translating it yields CASSSRTSSYPEQFF.

This clone was seen a few times. The gene calls are TRBV13 and TRBJ2-5; D may correspond to TRBD1 or TRBD2 (5 bases each). Germline V CDR1 and CDR2: PRHDT, FYEKMQ (reference sequence). V lost 5 bases and J lost 5, with 24 bases in between. The CDR3 extends over 17 amino acids. The CDR3 nucleotides read TGTGCCAGCAGCCCGGCCCCCTCTAGGGACCCCACGGAGACCCAGTACTTC. Translated, it gives CASSPAPSRDPTETQYF.

J is TRBJ2-1 and V is TRBV5-4; 7 bases are a match to TRBD1. Germline-derived CDR1 and CDR2 are SGHNT and YYREEE (reference sequence). The CDR3 spans 15 residues. The J segment lost 0 bases and the V segment lost 4 bases, leaving 4 bases of the junction unmatched. CDR3 residues: CASSGRGFSYNEQFF. The CDR3 DNA is TGTGCCAGCAGCGGCAGGGGGTTCTCCTACAATGAGCAGTTCTTC.

CDR3 in amino acids: CASSVVENWSEQFF. The CDR3 coding sequence is TGTGCCAGCAGCGTAGTCGAAAATTGGAGTGAGCAGTTCTTC. This chain uses TRBV9 with TRBJ2-1; D gene uncertain. Germline V gene lookup returns CDR1 SGDLS and CDR2 YYNGEE. Trimming took off 0 bases at V and 9 bases at J, with 13 bases between the two ends. The length of the CDR3 is 14 residues. Full variable domain (rest looked up from reference TRBV9 and TRBJ2-1): DSGVTQTPKHLITATGQRVTLRCSPRSGDLSVYWYQQSLDQGLQFLIQYYNGEERAKGNILERFSAQQFPDLHSELNLSSLELGDSALYFCASSVVENWSEQFFGPGTRLTVL.

The chain recombines TRBV7-8 with TRBJ2-7; the D is unclear. Germline V gene data show CDR1 as SGHVS and CDR2 as FQNEAQ. This CDR3 has 14 residues. The ends were cut back, 3 bases at V and 0 bases at J, with 9 bases in the middle. The CDR3 protein is CASSFSIGSYEQYF. CDR3 DNA sequence: TGTGCCAGCAGCTTCTCGATTGGCTCCTACGAGCAGTACTTC. The full variable domain, rest sourced from reference TRBV7-8 and TRBJ2-7, is GAGVSQSPRYKVAKRGQDVALRCDPISGHVSLFWYQQALGQGPEFLTYFQNEAQLDKSGLPSDRFFAERPEGSVSTLKIQRTQQEDSAVYLCASSFSIGSYEQYFGPGTRLTVT.

This clone was seen more than once but under ten times. The chain uses TRBV15 and TRBJ2-1; unclear D gene. V gave up 1 base and J gave up 8 bases, with 15 bases separating them. The CDR3 extends over 15 amino acids. Germline V lookup: CDR1 LNHNV, CDR2 YYDKDF (reference sequence). The CDR3 reads CATSRVRNRFDEQFF. The DNA of the CDR3 is TGTGCCACCAGCAGAGTGCGTAATAGATTCGATGAGCAGTTCTTC.

V usage is TRBV7-6 and J usage is TRBJ2-2, with 9 bases fitting TRBD1. Germline values: CDR1 SGHVS, CDR2 FNYEAQ. The CDR3 consists of 17 residues. The V segment lost 3 bases and the J segment 0 bases; nucleotides outside the gene matches: 5. The CDR3 is CASSLGQGYANTGELFF. In DNA form, the CDR3 reads TGTGCCAGCAGCTTGGGACAGGGATACGCGAACACCGGGGAGCTGTTTTTT.

This clone occurred a few times. The chain is built from TRBV29-1 and TRBJ2-6; D is undetermined. V was pared by 5 bases and J by 3 bases, with 14 bases between. Germline V gene sequence: CDR1 SQVTM, CDR2 ANQGSEA. CDR3 length equals 15 residues. The CDR3 DNA reads TGCAGCGTTTTACCGGGCCGAAATGGGGCCAACGTCCTGACTTTC. Translation: CSVLPGRNGANVLTF. The complete variable domain, with remaining parts taken from reference TRBV29-1 and TRBJ2-6, reads SAVISQKPSRDICQRGTSLTIQCQVDSQVTMMFWYRQQPGQSLTLIATANQGSEATYESGFVIDKFPISRPNLTFSTLTVSNMSPEDSSIYLCSVLPGRNGANVLTFGAGSRLTVL.

In the case of this clone: The same CDR3 arises from other DNA sequences in this sample as well. The chain couples TRBV7-2 to TRBJ2-5; D remains ambiguous. The CDR3 sequence is 12 residues long. Germline values: CDR1 SGHTA, CDR2 FQGNSA. With 5 bases removed from V and 5 bases from J, the gap between germline ends came to 9 bases. DNA of the CDR3: TGTGCCAGCAGCCCTAGTGGGGAGACCCAGTACTTC. This translates into CASSPSGETQYF. Combining the CDR3 with reference TRBV7-2 and TRBJ2-5 gives the whole variable domain GAGVSQSPSNKVTEKGKDVELRCDPISGHTALYWYRQSLGQGLEFLIYFQGNSAPDKSGLPSDRFSAERTGGSVSTLTIQRTQQEDSAVYLCASSPSGETQYFGPGTRLLVL.